This T cell receptor (beta chain) was sequenced during a study of T cell responses to AZD1222 COVID-19 vaccine. The repertoire was sequenced with immunoSEQ multiplex PCR; TCRdb's copy has only in-frame clones and lacks some. This sample has some 160,000 clones, with around 94% found just once. This CDR3 is built from 16 residues. Germline V CDR1 and CDR2: SEHNR, FQNEAQ (reference sequence). With 1 base removed from V and 1 base from J, the gap between germline ends came to 14 bases. The rearrangement links TRBV7-9 to TRBJ2-7; D may be TRBD2 (5 bases). The sample here was peripheral blood, taken on day 0 of AZD1222 vaccination. The receptor was isolated from an adult in good health. The CDR3 DNA reads as TGTGCCAGCAGCTTAGGCTCCGGAGGCTTATCCTACGAGCAGTACTTC. It encodes CASSLGSGGLSYEQYF. The variable domain in full, completed from reference TRBV7-9 and TRBJ2-7, reads DTGVSQNPRHKITKRGQNVTFRCDPISEHNRLYWYRQTLGQGPEFLTYFQNEAQLEKSRLLSDRFSAERPKGSFSTLEIQRTEQGDSAMYLCASSLGSGGLSYEQYFGPGTRLTVT.